The rows below give T cell receptor beta chains drawn from one sample of a study of blood T cell repertoires in COVID-19. Some clones are missing from TCRdb's copy, which holds only in-frame ones; the method was immunoSEQ multiplex PCR. The table has some 190,000 clones, 85% to 90% seen once. The material sequenced was PBMCs or T cells enriched from blood (not recorded which). These receptors were collected from a middle-aged woman with acute COVID-19. CDR3s include the opening cysteine and the closing phenylalanine or tryptophan. A D gene is named only where the DNA matches it firmly. Clone size is not always given. Where it is, it says once, few, many or a class for expanded clones.

D gene | J gene | clone size | V gene | CDR3 length | CDR3 protein | CDR3 DNA
TRBD2 | TRBJ2-2 | NA | TRBV6-5 | 15 | CASSYSGLATGELFF | TGTGCCAGCAGTTACTCCGGACTAGCTACCGGGGAGCTGTTTTTT
TRBD2 | TRBJ2-5 | NA | TRBV2 | 15 | CASSADSGGQETQYF | TGTGCCAGCAGTGCGGATAGCGGGGGCCAAGAGACCCAGTACTTC
NA | TRBJ1-5 | NA | TRBV2 | 14 | CASSAGALNQPQHF | TGTGCCAGCAGTGCAGGGGCACTCAATCAGCCCCAGCATTTT
NA | TRBJ1-1 | NA | TRBV4-3 | 14 | CASSQSGEVAEAFF | TGCGCCAGCAGCCAATCTGGTGAGGTCGCTGAAGCTTTCTTT
NA | TRBJ1-2 | NA | TRBV28 | 13 | CASSLLRDHGYTF | TGTGCCAGCAGTTTATTACGGGATCATGGCTACACCTTC
NA | TRBJ1-5 | once | TRBV28 | 15 | CASSSITGSNQPQHF | TGTGCCAGCAGTTCAATTACAGGGTCCAATCAGCCCCAGCATTTT
NA | TRBJ1-1 | NA | TRBV6-1 | 14 | CASSEGAGLSEAFF | TGTGCCAGCAGTGAAGGGGCGGGACTTAGCGAAGCTTTCTTT
NA | TRBJ1-5 | NA | TRBV18 | 14 | CASSPREGNQPQHF | TGTGCCAGCTCACCCCGGGAGGGCAATCAGCCCCAGCATTTT
NA | TRBJ2-2 | NA | TRBV4-1 | 14 | CASRRLTNTGELFF | TGCGCCAGCAGGAGGCTTACGAACACCGGGGAGCTGTTTTTT
NA | TRBJ2-2 | NA | TRBV27 | 13 | CASSSSGRGELFF | TGTGCCAGCAGTTCGTCAGGGCGGGGGGAGCTGTTTTTT
TRBD1 | TRBJ1-2 | NA | TRBV4-1 | 15 | CASSQDRTGGYGYTF | TGCGCCAGCAGCCAAGATAGGACAGGAGGCTATGGCTACACCTTC
NA | TRBJ2-5 | NA | TRBV12-3/TRBV12-4 | 13 | CASRLGVEETQYF | TGTGCCAGCAGACTGGGAGTTGAAGAGACCCAGTACTTC
TRBD1 | TRBJ1-5 | NA | TRBV19 | 14 | CASSVTGGNQPQHF | TGTGCCAGTAGTGTTACAGGGGGCAATCAGCCCCAGCATTTT
TRBD1 | TRBJ2-7 | once | TRBV2 | 14 | CASSWRDRGDEQYF | TGTGCCAGCAGTTGGCGGGACAGGGGTGACGAGCAGTACTTC
TRBD1 | TRBJ2-3 | NA | TRBV5-5 | 15 | CASSRPGTGIDTQYF | TGTGCCAGCAGCCGTCCCGGGACAGGGATAGATACGCAGTATTTT
TRBD1 | TRBJ2-7 | NA | TRBV5-6 | 13 | CASSIQGAHEQYF | TGTGCCAGCAGCATACAGGGGGCCCACGAGCAGTACTTC
TRBD1 | TRBJ1-3 | NA | TRBV30 | 13 | CAYTGDSGNTIYF | TGTGCCTACACAGGGGACTCTGGAAACACCATATATTTT
NA | TRBJ1-3 | once | TRBV5-4 | 15 | CASRTKGGSGNTIYF | TGTGCCAGCAGGACAAAAGGGGGATCCGGAAACACCATATATTTT
TRBD1 | TRBJ1-5 | few | TRBV2 | 16 | CASSVEGGSGNQPQHF | TGTGCCAGCAGTGTCGAAGGGGGCTCGGGCAATCAGCCCCAGCATTTT
TRBD1 | TRBJ2-5 | NA | TRBV6-5 | 14 | CASRPGQPQETQYF | TGTGCCAGCAGACCGGGACAGCCCCAAGAGACCCAGTACTTC
NA | TRBJ1-5 | many | TRBV15 | 14 | CATSSLGRGQPQHF | TGTGCCACCAGCAGCCTCGGGAGGGGTCAGCCCCAGCATTTT
NA | TRBJ2-1 | NA | TRBV15 | 14 | CATSISGPGDEQFF | TGTGCCACCAGCATTAGCGGTCCGGGCGATGAGCAGTTCTTC
TRBD1 | TRBJ1-4 | once | TRBV9 | 15 | CASSDGTGRHEKLFF | TGTGCCAGCAGCGATGGGACAGGGCGGCATGAAAAACTGTTTTTT
NA | TRBJ2-3 | NA | TRBV27 | 17 | CASSFRTPRVPTDTQYF | TGTGCCAGCAGTTTTCGGACTCCTCGAGTCCCCACAGATACGCAGTATTTT
NA | TRBJ1-1 | NA | TRBV5-1 | 17 | CASSRRQESQAGTEAFF | TGCGCCAGCAGTCGAAGACAGGAAAGCCAGGCTGGAACTGAAGCTTTCTTT
TRBD2 | TRBJ2-7 | NA | TRBV10-3 | 14 | CAIRGELAGNEQYF | TGTGCCATCAGGGGGGAACTAGCGGGAAACGAGCAGTACTTC
TRBD2 | TRBJ2-3 | NA | TRBV5-4 | 18 | CASRPGTSGGSETDTQYF | TGTGCCAGCAGACCCGGGACTAGCGGGGGTAGCGAAACAGATACGCAGTATTTT
NA | TRBJ1-2 | NA | TRBV5-1 | 15 | CASSPGGGNSYGYTF | TGCGCCAGCAGCCCCGGGGGGGGGAATAGCTATGGCTACACCTTC
NA | TRBJ2-7 | NA | TRBV28 | 11 | CASSRTGEQYF | TGTGCCAGCAGCCGGACGGGGGAGCAGTACTTC
TRBD2 | TRBJ2-5 | NA | TRBV7-6 | 17 | CASSSSGVRAPQETQYF | TGTGCCAGCTCCTCTAGCGGGGTTAGGGCTCCCCAAGAGACCCAGTACTTC
TRBD2 | TRBJ2-7 | NA | TRBV4-1 | 15 | CASSQVQAGAYEQYF | TGCGCCAGCAGCCAAGTTCAGGCGGGGGCCTACGAGCAGTACTTC
NA | TRBJ2-7 | NA | TRBV19 | 16 | CASSIGRTASSYEQYF | TGTGCCAGTAGTATTGGCCGGACAGCCTCCTCCTACGAGCAGTACTTC
TRBD1 | TRBJ2-7 | NA | TRBV4-1 | 17 | CASSQEDRTGPLYEQYF | TGCGCCAGCAGCCAAGAGGATAGGACAGGACCCCTCTACGAGCAGTACTTC
TRBD1 | TRBJ1-1 | NA | TRBV28 | 15 | CASSPTGGLGTEAFF | TGTGCCAGCAGTCCCACAGGGGGCTTGGGCACTGAAGCTTTCTTT
NA | TRBJ1-5 | NA | TRBV29-1 | 14 | CSVVVGSGNQPQHF | TGCAGCGTTGTAGTGGGCTCGGGCAATCAGCCCCAGCATTTT
NA | TRBJ1-2 | once | TRBV30 | 13 | CAWSAQGNYGYTF | TGTGCCTGGAGTGCTCAGGGGAACTATGGCTACACCTTC
TRBD1 | TRBJ1-2 | NA | TRBV18 | 13 | CASSPGTDYGYTF | TGTGCCAGCTCACCAGGGACAGACTATGGCTACACCTTC
TRBD1 | TRBJ1-6 | NA | TRBV30 | 14 | CAWSSDRSNSPLHF | TGTGCCTGGAGTTCGGACAGGAGTAATTCACCCCTCCACTTT
NA | TRBJ1-4 | NA | TRBV30 | 12 | CAWSPRVEKLFF | TGTGCCTGGAGTCCGAGGGTCGAAAAACTGTTTTTT
NA | TRBJ2-7 | NA | TRBV11-2 | 14 | CASSSWWSSYEQYF | TGTGCCAGCAGCTCCTGGTGGAGCTCCTACGAGCAGTACTTC
NA | TRBJ2-3 | NA | TRBV5-1 | 14 | CASDPTGSTDTQYF | TGCGCCAGCGACCCGACAGGTAGCACAGATACGCAGTATTTT
NA | TRBJ1-2 | NA | TRBV6-5 | 15 | CASSLNYRVNYGYTF | TGTGCCAGCAGCTTAAACTACAGGGTTAACTATGGCTACACCTTC
TRBD1 | TRBJ1-4 | NA | TRBV6-5 | 15 | CASRRDRGGFEKLFF | TGTGCCAGCAGACGGGACAGGGGGGGTTTTGAAAAACTGTTTTTT
TRBD1 | TRBJ1-2 | NA | TRBV9 | 13 | CASSGTGFDGYTF | TGTGCCAGCAGTGGGACAGGGTTCGACGGCTACACCTTC
TRBD1 | TRBJ2-3 | NA | TRBV10-3 | 15 | CAISADRGVGDTQYF | TGTGCCATCAGTGCTGACAGGGGAGTCGGAGATACGCAGTATTTT
NA | TRBJ2-3 | NA | TRBV13 | 14 | CASSFWGGADTQYF | TGTGCCAGCAGCTTCTGGGGCGGGGCAGATACGCAGTATTTT
NA | TRBJ1-3 | NA | TRBV5-6 | 12 | CASSLRGDTIYF | TGTGCCAGCAGCTTGAGGGGCGACACCATATATTTT
NA | TRBJ1-4 | NA | TRBV6-6 | 14 | CASSQHNGWEKLFF | TGTGCCAGCAGTCAACACAACGGGTGGGAAAAACTGTTTTTT